The rows below give T cell receptor beta chains drawn from one sample of a study of T-cell reconstitution after alpha-beta-depleted transplantation in children. MiXCR was run by TCRdb on the PCR reads, yielding one entry per CDR3 protein. The table records just over 950,000 distinct CDR3 sequences, roughly 31% of them present only once. This specimen was PBMCs, mostly from graft donor cells, taken 360 days after TCRalphabeta/CD19-depleted stem cell transplant. The receptors come from a boy younger than two who had a stem cell transplant for SCID, so the T cells may come from the graft donor. Each CDR3 is given with its conserved first and last residue. A D gene is named only where the DNA matches it firmly. Size tells how often a clone was seen (once, few, many) or the class of an expanded clone, and some rows leave it out.

j_gene | d_gene | abundance | v_gene | CDR3nt | CDR3aa
TRBJ1-1 | NA | NA | TRBV11-2 | TGTGCCAGCAGCCATGGGACGGTTTATGAAGCTTTCTTT | CASSHGTVYEAFF
TRBJ2-7 | NA | few | TRBV5-1 | TGCGCCAGCAGCTTGGTAGGAGACCTCTACGAGCAGTACTTC | CASSLVGDLYEQYF
TRBJ2-1 | NA | NA | TRBV12-3/TRBV12-4 | TGTGCCAGCAGTTTCGGTGGGACGGGGCCTTACAATGAGCAGTTCTTC | CASSFGGTGPYNEQFF
TRBJ2-1 | TRBD2 | NA | TRBV6-5 | TGTGCCAGCAGTTACTCGGCCGGGGGGAAGTACAATGAGCAGTTCTTC | CASSYSAGGKYNEQFF
TRBJ2-1 | TRBD2 | NA | TRBV12-3/TRBV12-4 | TGTGCCAGCAGTTTATTCGGGACTAGTTTTTATGAGCAGTTCTTC | CASSLFGTSFYEQFF
TRBJ2-2 | NA | NA | TRBV6-5 | TGTGCCAGCAGTTACGGGGGAGGGGGTTACACCGGGGAGCTGTTTTTT | CASSYGGGGYTGELFF
TRBJ2-7 | TRBD1 | few | TRBV2 | TGTGCCAGCATTCGACAGGGGGCATCCGAGCAGTACTTC | CASIRQGASEQYF
TRBJ1-5 | NA | few | TRBV15 | TGTGCCACCACAGCGGGGTATAGCAATCAGCCCCAGCATTTT | CATTAGYSNQPQHF
TRBJ2-1 | NA | many | TRBV29-1 | TGCAGCGTTGGTGGCTTAGAGCAGTTCTTC | CSVGGLEQFF
TRBJ2-7 | TRBD1 | NA | TRBV29-1 | TGCAGCGGCACTACAGGGGATACCTACGAGCAGTACTTC | CSGTTGDTYEQYF
TRBJ2-7 | TRBD1 | NA | TRBV5-1 | TGCGCCAGCAGCTTGGAGCCGGGACAGGGCAGCTACGAGCAGTACTTC | CASSLEPGQGSYEQYF
TRBJ2-7 | NA | few | TRBV7-9 | TGTGCCAGCACCCTCTTTGAAGTGCCCTCCTACGAGCAGTACTTC | CASTLFEVPSYEQYF
TRBJ2-7 | NA | few | TRBV29-1 | TGCAGCGTGGCCCTTGGGTACGAGCAGTACTTC | CSVALGYEQYF
TRBJ2-1 | TRBD2 | NA | TRBV12-3/TRBV12-4 | TGTGCCAGCAGTCCTTCGGGGTTGGGGGGGAATGAGCAGTTCTTC | CASSPSGLGGNEQFF
TRBJ2-1 | NA | few | TRBV12-3/TRBV12-4 | TGTGCCAGCAGTTTAGGTGGGGCCGTACGATACAATGAGCAGTTCTTC | CASSLGGAVRYNEQFF
TRBJ1-6 | NA | NA | TRBV20-1 | TGCAGTGCTAGAGAGAGACAGATCTATAATTCACCCCTCCACTTT | CSARERQIYNSPLHF
TRBJ2-7 | NA | NA | TRBV29-1 | TGCAGCGTTGTAACGGGTATTGAGGACGAGCAGTACTTC | CSVVTGIEDEQYF
TRBJ2-4 | NA | NA | TRBV4-3 | TGCGCCAGCAGCCAAGATTGGTCCGGCCCCTTAAACATTCAGTACTTC | CASSQDWSGPLNIQYF
TRBJ1-5 | NA | few | TRBV6-1 | TGTGCCAGCAGTGAGGGTTGGCTGAGCAATCAGCCCCAGCATTTT | CASSEGWLSNQPQHF
TRBJ1-6 | TRBD1 | NA | TRBV12-3/TRBV12-4 | TGTGCCAGCAGTTTATTAGGACAGGGCTTGGGTAATTCACCCCTCCACTTT | CASSLLGQGLGNSPLHF
TRBJ2-5 | TRBD1 | NA | TRBV29-1 | TGCAGCGTTGGGCGAACAGGGGTAAAGGAGACCCAGTACTTC | CSVGRTGVKETQYF
TRBJ2-7 | NA | NA | TRBV10-2 | TGCGCCAGCAGTGCGGTCGACAGGTTCTCCTACGAGCAGTACTTC | CASSAVDRFSYEQYF
TRBJ1-1 | TRBD1 | NA | TRBV11-1 | TGTGCCAGCACGGGACAGACCACTGAAGCTTTCTTT | CASTGQTTEAFF
TRBJ2-5 | TRBD2 | many | TRBV5-1 | TGTGCCAGCAGCTTAGCGGGGGGGCAGGAGACCCAGTACTTC | CASSLAGGQETQYF
TRBJ2-5 | TRBD2 | NA | TRBV10-3 | TGTGCCATCAGGCGGCAGGCGGGACTAGGGGAGACCCAGTACTTC | CAIRRQAGLGETQYF
TRBJ1-5 | NA | few | TRBV4-3 | TGCGCCAGCACCTGGAGGAGGGAGAGCAATCAGCCCCAGCATTTT | CASTWRRESNQPQHF
TRBJ2-3 | NA | NA | TRBV12-3/TRBV12-4 | TGTGCCAGCAGTCCCGGTGACCGAGACACAGATACGCAGTATTTT | CASSPGDRDTDTQYF
TRBJ1-2 | NA | NA | TRBV2 | TGTGCCAGCAGTCCCAGACAGGTCTCGGGTAGCACCTTC | CASSPRQVSGSTF
TRBJ2-1 | NA | few | TRBV5-1 | TGCGCCAGCAGCTTGACCCAGGGCAACAATGAGCAGTTCTTC | CASSLTQGNNEQFF
TRBJ2-5 | NA | few | TRBV3-1 | TGTGCCAGCAGTCTAGAAGGGCAGGAGTACTTC | CASSLEGQEYF
TRBJ2-5 | TRBD2 | NA | TRBV5-1 | TGCGCCAGCAGCTACTACGGACTAGCGGGGAGGTGGGAGACCCAGTACTTC | CASSYYGLAGRWETQYF